The 30 T cell receptor beta chains listed next were all sequenced from one sample in a study of beta chain features in type 1 diabetes. Sequencing targeted expressed TCRB transcripts, as all isolated RNA had been reverse transcribed. The data were produced by immunoSEQ multiplex PCR, yet TCRdb's version contains in-frame clones alone and is incomplete. The sample records some 160,000 clones, around 9% being singletons. Their antigens are not known. Points from the study as a whole: TCRB CDR3 length was moderately but significantly reduced in all four CD4+ subsets of Type 1 diabetes patients.

The sequenced sample consisted of central memory CD4+ T cells from blood. The receptors originated from a woman aged 25 to 39 with type 1 diabetes.

V usage is TRBV27 and J usage is TRBJ2-7; 12 nucleotides match TRBD2. CDR3 length: 19 residues. The germline gives CDR1 MNHEY, CDR2 SMNVEV (reference sequence). The trim removed 4 bases at V and 0 bases at J, leaving 13 bases unmatched. The CDR3 DNA is TGTGCCAGCAGTTCCTCGGGACTAGCGGGCCCTATAGGCTCCTACGAGCAGTACTTC. It yields the protein CASSSSGLAGPIGSYEQYF.

This clone was counted a few times. The rearrangement links TRBV9 to TRBJ2-7; 7 nucleotides align to TRBD1. The CDR3 has 15 residues. V trimming: 3 bases; J trimming: 2 bases; junction bases outside the gene matches: 8. The germline V gene has CDR1 SGDLS and CDR2 YYNGEE. The CDR3: CASSAWAGGPYEQYF. Written as DNA, the CDR3 is TGTGCCAGCAGCGCTTGGGCAGGGGGTCCCTACGAGCAGTACTTC.

A remark on this clone: The sample carries other DNA sequences with the same CDR3. This sequence joins TRBV13 and TRBJ2-7; 8 bases map to TRBD2. The CDR3 is 15 amino acids. Germline assignment: CDR1 PRHDT and CDR2 FYEKMQ (reference sequence). Trimming at V came to 5 bases and at J to 5 bases, leaving 11 bases not matched to a gene. CDR3 nucleotide sequence: TGTGCCAGCAGCATAAATCGGGAGGGCCTCGACGAGCAGTACTTC. Its protein product is CASSINREGLDEQYF.

The DNA for the CDR3 is TGTGCCAGCACAACCGGGACAGAGTCTCGTGAGCAGTACTTC. It specifies CASTTGTESREQYF. The chain has TRBV28 and TRBJ2-7, with 7 bases fitting TRBD1. Germline V gene sequence: CDR1 MDHEN, CDR2 SYDVKM. This CDR3 has 14 residues. Trimming at V came to 7 bases and at J to 7 bases, leaving 13 bases not matched to a gene.

This clone appeared a few times. Here the CDR3 reads CASSSDTEAFF. CDR3 sequence (DNA): TGTGCCAGCAGTTCTGACACTGAAGCTTTCTTT. The chain has TRBV28 and TRBJ1-1; D unclear. The CDR3 has 11 amino acids. V lost 4 bases, J lost 3 bases, and 3 bases lay in between. Germline-derived CDR1 and CDR2 are MDHEN and SYDVKM.

The rearrangement uses TRBV6-1 and TRBJ2-7, with D maybe TRBD1 (6 bases). CDR1 is MNHNS and CDR2 is SASEGT in the germline V gene. CDR3 length equals 14 residues. V was shortened by 5 bases and J by 3 bases, with 14 bases between the two germline ends. CDR3 coding DNA: TGTGCCAGCAGTCGGGACACCCCCGGCTACGAGCAGTACTTC. Amino acid sequence: CASSRDTPGYEQYF.

V gene TRBV5-1 combines with J gene TRBJ2-1; 14 nucleotides line up with TRBD2. Unmatched junction bases numbered 7, after V lost 8 bases and J lost 6 bases. Germline V CDR1 and CDR2: SGHRS, YFSETQ. The CDR3 has 15 amino acids. The CDR3 loop is CASDTGTSGSNEQFF. The CDR3 DNA is TGCGCCAGTGATACCGGGACTAGCGGGAGCAATGAGCAGTTCTTC.

The chain couples TRBV11-3 to TRBJ2-2, with D possibly matching TRBD2 (6 bases). The germline gives CDR1 SGHNT, CDR2 YENEEA. V lost 4 bases, J lost 6 bases, and 15 bases lay in between. This CDR3 region has 15 residues. CDR3 sequence: CASSSSGSGPGELFF. The CDR3 nucleotides read TGTGCCAGCAGCTCAAGCGGGTCCGGGCCCGGGGAGCTGTTTTTT.

A few counts support this clone. The gene calls are TRBV5-1 and TRBJ2-2, with 9 nucleotides matching TRBD2. Unmatched junction bases numbered 6, after V lost 4 bases and J lost 2 bases. Germline V gene sequence: CDR1 SGHRS, CDR2 YFSETQ. The CDR3 loop spans 16 amino acids. CDR3 loop: CASSGQAGGNTGELFF. CDR3 bases: TGCGCCAGCAGCGGTCAAGCGGGGGGTAACACCGGGGAGCTGTTTTTT.

The genes are TRBV7-6 and TRBJ2-3; the D is unclear. Deletions cut 1 base from V and 8 bases from J, with 13 bases between. CDR1 and CDR2 (germline): SGHVS, FNYEAQ. CDR3 size: 14 residues. The CDR3 DNA follows: TGTGCCAGCAGCTTAGAGGAAACTATTCCTACGCAGTATTTT. It is translated as CASSLEETIPTQYF.

This rearrangement joins TRBV5-1 to TRBJ2-5, with 9 bases lining up with TRBD1. V shed 4 bases, J shed 5 bases, and the junction held 9 bases outside the gene matches. CDR3 length: 15 amino acids. Germline V gives CDR1 SGHRS, CDR2 YFSETQ. CDR3 protein: CASSEGQGIVETQYF. In DNA, the CDR3 is TGCGCCAGCAGCGAAGGACAGGGGATCGTCGAGACCCAGTACTTC.

The V call is TRBV6-6, the J call TRBJ2-1, with 9 bases identical to TRBD2. The length of the CDR3 is 15 residues. Trimming took 8 bases from V and 4 from J; bases not matched to a gene: 9. In germline, CDR1 is MNHNY, CDR2 SVGAGI (reference sequence). CDR3 sequence reads: CASHKGTSGYNEQFF. For the CDR3, the DNA is TGTGCCAGCCATAAAGGAACTAGCGGGTACAATGAGCAGTTCTTC.

This chain connects TRBV7-9 to TRBJ1-5, with D uncertain. V lost 1 base and J lost 6, with 7 bases in between. CDR3 length equals 13 residues. Germline CDR1 SEHNR, CDR2 FQNEAQ (reference sequence). The CDR3 sequence: CASSLEEGQPQHF. In nucleotides, the CDR3 is TGTGCCAGCAGCTTAGAAGAGGGTCAGCCCCAGCATTTT.

This clone turned up a few times. The chain joins TRBV27 to TRBJ1-2; TRBD1 agrees at 7 bases. The CDR3 has 14 residues. The V gene's germline CDR1 is MNHEY and CDR2 SMNVEV (reference sequence). J gave up 4 bases and V 6 bases, and 8 bases lay outside the gene matches. CDR3 in amino acids: CASSPKGAGYGYTF. The CDR3 DNA follows: TGTGCCAGCAGCCCAAAGGGGGCTGGCTATGGCTACACCTTC.

A few counts support this clone. The chain links TRBV6-1 to TRBJ1-2; D is ambiguous. The CDR3 contains 16 residues. V lost 8 bases to trimming and J lost 0 bases, with 19 bases between them. The germline V gene has CDR1 MNHNS and CDR2 SASEGT. The chain's CDR3 is CASRVSGVNANYGYTF. The CDR3 DNA is TGTGCCAGCCGTGTCTCCGGGGTGAACGCTAACTATGGCTACACCTTC.

The genes are TRBV30 and TRBJ1-4; D might be TRBD1 (5 bases). The CDR3 length is 14 residues. Germline V gene lookup returns CDR1 GTSNPN and CDR2 SVGIG (reference sequence). Deletions cut 4 bases from V and 0 bases from J, with 9 bases between. The CDR3, as DNA: TGTGCCTGGACCCCAGGGTCAACTAATGAAAAACTGTTTTTT. Its translation is CAWTPGSTNEKLFF.

This clone was counted only a few times. The chain couples TRBV6-6 to TRBJ2-7; 11 bases are a match to TRBD1. CDR1 and CDR2 from the germline V gene are MNHNY and SVGAGI (reference sequence). This CDR3 region has 14 residues. V lost 5 bases, J lost 7 bases, and 7 bases stayed unmatched. CDR3 amino acids: CASSTGTGGDEQYF. The CDR3 nucleotides are TGTGCCAGCAGTACCGGGACAGGGGGTGATGAGCAGTACTTC.

The J gene is TRBJ2-5, the V gene TRBV7-2, with D perhaps matching TRBD1 (5 bases). The CDR3 runs to 14 residues. V lost 0 bases and J 5 bases, leaving 10 bases between the germline ends. In germline, CDR1 is SGHTA, CDR2 FQGNSA. CDR3 protein: CASSLAGVVETQYF. In DNA form, the CDR3 reads TGTGCCAGCAGCTTAGCAGGGGTGGTGGAGACCCAGTACTTC.

J is TRBJ1-2 and V is TRBV6-5; D perhaps matches TRBD1 (6 bases). Deletions cut 6 bases from V and 8 bases from J, with 13 bases between. The CDR3 covers 12 residues. In germline, CDR1 is MNHEY, CDR2 SVGAGI. Here the CDR3 DNA reads TGTGCCAGCAGCACAGGGAGTAGGGGCTACACCTTC. It is translated as CASSTGSRGYTF.

There are a few counts of this clone. The chain uses TRBV25-1 and TRBJ2-1; no firm D call. V lost 4 bases, J lost 9 bases, and 10 bases lay in between. The CDR3 length is 12 residues. The V gene's germline CDR1 is MGHDK and CDR2 SYGVNS. The DNA of the CDR3 is TGTGCCAGCAGTGCCCGGTCGAGTGAGCAGTTCTTC. Translation gives CASSARSSEQFF.

The chain uses TRBV13 and TRBJ1-1; 8 bases fit TRBD1. J lost 3 bases, V lost 3 bases, and 6 bases had no gene match. Germline CDR1 is PRHDT and CDR2 is FYEKMQ (reference sequence). This CDR3 spans 15 amino acids. This CDR3 reads CASSFLDRADTEAFF. The DNA of the CDR3 is TGTGCCAGCAGCTTTCTGGACAGGGCGGACACTGAAGCTTTCTTT. The full variable domain, in which reference TRBV13 and TRBJ1-1 provide the parts outside the CDR3, is AAGVIQSPRHLIKEKRETATLKCYPIPRHDTVYWYQQGPGQDPQFLISFYEKMQSDKGSIPDRFSAQQFSDYHSELNMSSLELGDSALYFCASSFLDRADTEAFFGQGTRLTVV.

This clone was recorded a few times. The V gene is TRBV11-1, the J gene TRBJ2-3; D is ambiguous. V was shortened by 1 base and J by 6 bases, with 8 bases between the two germline ends. Germline values: CDR1 SGHAT, CDR2 FQDESV (reference sequence). The CDR3 contains 13 residues. In nucleotides, the CDR3 is TGTGCCAGCAGCTTAGGACTCTTCGATACGCAGTATTTT. It translates to CASSLGLFDTQYF. Filled out from reference TRBV11-1 and TRBJ2-3, the complete variable domain reads EAEVAQSPRYKITEKSQAVAFWCDPISGHATLYWYRQILGQGPELLVQFQDESVVDDSQLPKDRFSAERLKGVDSTLKIQPAELGDSAMYLCASSLGLFDTQYFGPGTRLTVL.

The gene calls are TRBV6-4 and TRBJ1-2; D is perhaps TRBD1 (5 bases). The CDR3 totals 13 residues. Between the trimmed V and J ends, which lost 0 bases and 4 bases, there was a span of 6 bases. The germline V gene encodes CDR1 MRHNA and CDR2 SNTAGT. CDR3 bases: TGTGCCAGCAGTGACTCGGGGGGCTATGGCTACACCTTC. It yields the protein CASSDSGGYGYTF.

This clone occurred a few times. Other DNA sequences in this sample translate to the same CDR3. The V call is TRBV5-1, the J call TRBJ1-1; 7 nucleotides align to TRBD1. Looked up from germline, CDR1 is SGHRS and CDR2 is YFSETQ. Unmatched junction bases numbered 1, after V lost 1 base and J lost 1 base. This CDR3 spans 14 amino acids. DNA of the CDR3: TGCGCCAGCAGCTTGACAGGGGAGAACACTGAAGCTTTCTTT. Translated, it gives CASSLTGENTEAFF. The whole variable domain, remainder taken from reference TRBV5-1 and TRBJ1-1, is KAGVTQTPRYLIKTRGQQVTLSCSPISGHRSVSWYQQTPGQGLQFLFEYFSETQRNKGNFPGRFSGRQFSNSRSEMNVSTLELGDSALYLCASSLTGENTEAFFGQGTRLTVV.

This clone came up a few times. This CDR3 is also generated by other DNA sequences in the sample. V and J are TRBV18 and TRBJ2-5, with a possible D match to TRBD1 (6 bases). The ends were cut back, 3 bases at V and 5 bases at J, with 13 bases in the middle. The CDR3 loop spans 14 amino acids. Germline assignment: CDR1 KGHSH and CDR2 LQKENI. CDR3 bases: TGTGCCAGCTCACCTTCGGGACAACGGGAGACCCAGTACTTC. Its protein product is CASSPSGQRETQYF.

This rearrangement joins TRBV4-1 to TRBJ1-1; D might be TRBD1 (5 bases). The V gene lost 5 bases and the J gene lost 5 bases, with 15 bases spanning the gap. The CDR3 is made up of 14 amino acids. In germline, CDR1 is MGHRA, CDR2 YSYEKL. The CDR3 is CASSRGEVRTEAFF. The CDR3 region has the DNA TGCGCCAGCAGCAGAGGGGAGGTTCGGACTGAAGCTTTCTTT.

This clone showed up just a few times. V usage is TRBV2 and J usage is TRBJ1-5, with D unresolved. The germline V gene encodes CDR1 SNHLY and CDR2 FYNNEI. Trimming stripped 6 bases from V and 6 bases from J, with 12 bases between. There are 13 residues in the CDR3. CDR3 sequence reads: CASSQAPGQPQHF. The CDR3 DNA reads TGTGCCAGCAGCCAGGCCCCCGGTCAGCCCCAGCATTTT.

The chain joins TRBV18 to TRBJ2-7; D is possibly TRBD2 (5 bases). This CDR3 region has 14 residues. The germline CDR1 and CDR2 sequences are KGHSH and LQKENI. V lost 6 bases, J lost 6 bases, and 18 bases lay in between. CDR3 nucleotide sequence: TGTGCCAGCTCGGAAATAGCAGAAGCGGCCGAGCAGTACTTC. Its translation is CASSEIAEAAEQYF. The full variable domain, completed using reference TRBV18 and TRBJ2-7, is NAGVMQNPRHLVRRRGQEARLRCSPMKGHSHVYWYRQLPEEGLKFMVYLQKENIIDESGMPKERFSAEFPKEGPSILRIQQVVRGDSAAYFCASSEIAEAAEQYFGPGTRLTVT.

The table lists this clone with a few counts. The chain has TRBV7-3 and TRBJ2-7; D is undetermined. V was clipped by 1 base and J by 1 base, with 11 bases between them. CDR1 SGHTA and CDR2 FQGTGA come from the germline V gene. The CDR3 totals 15 residues. CDR3 DNA sequence: TGTGCCAGCAGCTTAATCCCGGGTACATCCTACGAGCAGTACTTC. Translation: CASSLIPGTSYEQYF.

This clone was found a few times. In nucleotides, the CDR3 is TGTGCCAGCAGCACCCTAGTTGACCAGTACTTC. Encoded protein: CASSTLVDQYF. V is TRBV7-8 and J is TRBJ2-5; D not resolved. Trimming took 5 bases from V and 10 from J, leaving 11 bases between them. There are 11 residues in the CDR3. Germline CDR1 is SGHVS and CDR2 is FQNEAQ.